This T cell receptor (beta chain) is from a study of T cells in Graves' hyperthyroidism and ophthalmopathy (dated by TCRdb to about 2019). About the full investigation: Peripheral blood samples were taken at the time of initial diagnosis, prior to any treatment. For training and testing, the approximately 92 patients in the discovery cohort were randomly divided in a 7:3 ratio. After blood sampling, hyperthyroidism patients were treated with methimazole at a starting dose of 30 mg daily, and ophthalmopathy patients were treated with high-dose intravenous methylprednisolone. In several Graves' hyperthyroidism patients, the study also compared T-cell repertoires from thyroid tissue with T-cell repertoires from blood. To identify TCR V-J signatures that set the groups apart, the researchers used a discovery cohort of about a hundred patients, made up of 43 with Graves' ophthalmopathy and 57 with stable Graves' hyperthyroidism. An independent validation cohort of fewer than 20 hyperthyroidism patients and 17 patients who later progressed to ophthalmopathy tested prospective prediction of ophthalmopathy. TCR Vbeta CDR3 sequencing of 130 to 150 peripheral blood samples (under 45 ophthalmopathy, roughly 74 hyperthyroidism and some 17 progressor patients) is reported in the paper.

CDR1 and CDR2 were assigned from the germline V gene (reference sequence) as MNHEY and SMNVEV. Spanning cysteine to phenylalanine, the CDR3 consists of 14 amino acids. The DNA shown is the 42-base CDR3, in frame from base 1. The V end loses 6 bases and the J end loses 0 bases, and a stretch of 10 bases separates them. This clonotype was observed many times. Its antigen remains undetermined. Base quality data are lacking; no much larger clone is found one base away. Amplification of TCR beta CDR3 regions was carried out from RNA transcripts. A first-round RT-PCR of the TCR CDR3 used the HTBI primer set with the Qiagen OneStep RT-PCR kit. Libraries were constructed in a second round of multiplex PCR, after which size selection and purification were performed. Paired-end sequencing of the libraries was performed with 100 bp reads on an Illumina HiSeq2000. Per the authors' processing: SOAPnuke was used to process the raw data, throwing out any read that contained adapters or uncalled bases, had a mean Phred below 15, or lacked an exact constant-primer or identifier match. COPE v1.2.5 was used to merge the high-quality paired reads, and each unique nucleotide sequence was defined as a clonotype. Clonotypes were aligned to IMGT TRBV, TRBD and TRBJ reference segments using MiTCR v1.1. The analysis was restricted to V-J combinations with a frequency above 0.0001, which together covered 99.2% of the repertoires. A TCS score was defined as the ratio of F50 (clonal expansion) to E x V (chaos), with BLOSUM62-based TCRdist applied between CDR3 peptides within each V-J. Welch's t-statistics and random forest reduced several hundred V-J features to 10 to 15, which were used in a naive Bayes classifier (R e1071). Using fastp at Q25 and MiXCR, TCRdb reprocessed the public reads and kept productive beta chains. Identical CDR3 protein sequences are pooled into one entry, listed with their most common genes and DNA. These V and J calls are TCRdb output, not the study's own analysis. Here the sample has under 350,000 distinct CDR3 sequences; approximately 13% occur a single time. The ten top clones hold 7.9% of the sample.

Overall study outcomes, separate from this receptor: Most expanded thyroid clonotypes (frequency above 0.001) were also detected in blood, suggesting blood repertoires may reflect thyroid immune responses. In cross-validation, a model built on a 13 V-J signature told ophthalmopathy apart from stable hyperthyroidism with approximately 90% sensitivity and roughly 81% specificity, and in testing the same model reached 80%/75%. In validation, the model predicted progression to ophthalmopathy with about 71% sensitivity and approximately 78% specificity, a median of about 6 months before onset. No statistical method was used to set the sample size in advance, and investigators knew the group allocation.

A patient counted as having stable Graves' hyperthyroidism if no progression to ophthalmopathy occurred over 18 months of follow-up. Hyperthyroidism patients were aged 18 to 65 years and newly diagnosed, with disease duration of less than 2 months. Patients with uncontrolled infections, other autoimmune diseases, pregnancy or lactation were excluded. Clinical symptoms, serum thyroxine and TRAb, thyroid ultrasound, and orbital computed tomography formed the basis for the diagnoses. Ficoll-Paque density gradient centrifugation was used to isolate PBMCs from about 9.4 ml of fresh peripheral blood. Total RNA was extracted using Trizol reagent, and RNA quality was assessed on an Agilent 2100 Bioanalyzer.

The clonotype comes from a woman in her thirties or forties with Graves' hyperthyroidism. Sequencing used blood. The rearrangement combines TRBV27 with TRBJ2-3, with the D gene not clear enough to name. This receptor carries the CDR3 CASRGRLSTDTQYF. The DNA sequence is TGTGCCAGCAGAGGCCGACTGAGCACAGATACGCAGTATTTT.